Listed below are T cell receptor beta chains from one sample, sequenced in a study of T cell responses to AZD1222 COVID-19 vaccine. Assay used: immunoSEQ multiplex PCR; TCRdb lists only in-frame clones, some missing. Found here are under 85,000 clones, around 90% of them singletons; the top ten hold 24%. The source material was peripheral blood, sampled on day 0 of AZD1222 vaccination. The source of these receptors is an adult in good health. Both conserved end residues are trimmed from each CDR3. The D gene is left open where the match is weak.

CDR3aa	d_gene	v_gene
SVEGSGVNEKLF	.	TRBV29-1
ASSLGGQFYQPQH	TRBD1	TRBV19
ASRVDSNTGELF	.	TRBV10-2
ACCSLWGAPYNEQF	.	TRBV7-8
ASSPTSSYNEQF	.	TRBV7-9
ASSQAGGPAYEQY	.	TRBV4-1
ASSIDGVSYEQY	.	TRBV5-1
ASSEEMGETQY	.	TRBV2
ATKSGTGNQPQH	TRBD1	TRBV24-1
ASSQGQGLSQPQH	.	TRBV4-1
SALSGSGNEQF	TRBD2	TRBV29-1
AWSDRGEQY	TRBD1	TRBV30
ASSRKGDGNYGYT	.	TRBV27
ASSLLAGYEQY	TRBD2	TRBV27
ASSYGDFSNYGYT	.	TRBV6-2/TRBV6-3
ASSQEPRQSSKETQY	.	TRBV4-1
AISEQGGAGYT	TRBD1	TRBV10-3
ASTRLLSEQY	.	TRBV7-2
SAIQGGTTGANVLT	.	TRBV29-1
ASSVAAGWVGNEQF	.	TRBV9
ASSYGGLAETYEQY	TRBD2	TRBV5-1
ASSLGWVGTEAF	.	TRBV5-4
ASSSERDFTDTQY	TRBD2	TRBV14
ASSEIGTGSHEQY	TRBD1	TRBV6-1
ASSAGGPDGYT	.	TRBV5-4
ASSPQGTDTEAF	.	TRBV18
ASTGGQPQH	.	TRBV28
ASSLDFGDTDTQY	.	TRBV7-2
ASSTGFRYNEQF	.	TRBV25-1
ASSPGQSMNTEAF	.	TRBV18
ASSGGLAGEGEQY	TRBD2	TRBV9
SASEGVGSYNEQF	.	TRBV20-1
ASSGAGSTHEQY	.	TRBV19
ASSFGRELYEQY	.	TRBV5-5
ASSPQTGRETQY	.	TRBV18
ASSGKGALSNQPQH	TRBD1	TRBV19